This T cell receptor beta chain was sequenced in a study of shared clonotypes between healthy human individuals. In regard to this clone: What it binds is unknown.

Findings and caveats of the study: Memory subsets generally showed lower estimated richness than naive subsets. The generation probabilities recorded for non-shared clonotypes fell below those of clonotypes shared by all four donors. A handful of donors showed sharing of approximately 4.7% of naive CD4 clonotypes.

CD45RO-negative cells were positively selected for CCR7, leaving out terminally differentiated effector memory CD45RA+ cells. CDR1 and CDR2 from the germline V gene are WSHSY and SAAADI. The junction had 4 bases not matched to a gene; V was cut back by 8 bases and J by 3 bases. The CDR3 runs to 12 residues. Every subset had its genomic DNA shared out evenly among several immunoSEQ plates. Assay used: immunoSEQ multiplex PCR; TCRdb lists only in-frame clones, some missing. This sample has 2 million to 2.5 million clones, with just under 95% found just once. Sequencing input: naive CD8+ T cells sorted from blood. This rearrangement joins TRBV10-2 to TRBJ2-7, with 7 bases fitting TRBD2. The TCR was taken from a man aged 18 to 30 in good health. The CDR3 sequence is CASGRAGYEQYF. In DNA form, the CDR3 reads TGCGCCAGCGGGAGGGCCGGCTACGAGCAGTACTTC.